The T cell receptor (beta chain) described here comes from a study of T cells in Graves' hyperthyroidism and ophthalmopathy. Amplified TCR beta CDR3 regions came from RNA transcripts. With the HTBI primer set, the TCR CDR3 went through a first round of RT-PCR. Each CDR3 protein gets one entry after TCRdb re-called the multiplex PCR reads with MiXCR. The profile shows 500,000 to 650,000 distinct CDR3 sequences, under 20% of them singletons. The study left out patients who had uncontrolled infection, other autoimmune disease, pregnancy or lactation. This CDR3 has 19 amino acids. Germline V gene lookup returns CDR1 SGHAT and CDR2 FQNNGV. The J segment lost 2 bases and the V segment lost 4 bases, leaving 10 bases of the junction unmatched.

Sequencing was carried out using blood. The rearrangement joins TRBV11-2 to TRBJ2-1; TRBD2 matches at 14 bases. This TCR came from a woman aged 18-29 years with Graves' ophthalmopathy. The CDR3 DNA reads TGTGCCAGCAGCTCCAAGATGGGGGGACTAGCGGGGGCCTACAATGAGCAGTTCTTC. Translated, it gives CASSSKMGGLAGAYNEQFF.